Listed below are T cell receptor beta chains from one sample, sequenced in a study of blood T cells in healthy people across ages. TCRdb reprocessed the 5' RACE reads with MiXCR, giving one entry per CDR3 protein. Of roughly 900,000 distinct CDR3 sequences in the sample, less than 35% are singletons; the top ten hold roughly 17%. The specimen was blood. All receptors derive from a woman of 80 years or more in good health. Both conserved end residues are part of each CDR3. A D gene is named only where the DNA matches it firmly.

D gene | J gene | V gene | CDR3 protein
NA | NA | TRBV3-1 | CASSQRRARETQYF
TRBD1 | TRBJ2-4 | TRBV18 | CASSPQTGGTKNIQYF
NA | TRBJ1-1 | TRBV6-2/TRBV6-3 | CASSYRQGKMNTEAFF
TRBD2 | TRBJ2-3 | TRBV15 | CATRTSISDTQYF
NA | TRBJ1-2 | TRBV5-6 | CASSETDGYTF
TRBD1 | TRBJ1-5 | TRBV27 | CASSLRGTGETQPQHF
NA | TRBJ2-1 | TRBV7-2 | CASRKRGYSYNEQFF
NA | TRBJ2-1 | TRBV3-1 | CASSPGVSSYNEQFF
TRBD1 | TRBJ1-1 | TRBV20-1 | CSARVPIVDRKKKNTEAFF
NA | TRBJ1-1 | TRBV29-1 | CSVYNRQANTEAFF
NA | TRBJ2-7 | TRBV9 | CASSARPGESQYF
TRBD1 | TRBJ1-6 | TRBV20-1 | CSASAGVTGDNSPLHF
NA | TRBJ2-3 | TRBV20-1 | CSVQRGGHTDTQYF
NA | TRBJ2-7 | TRBV29-1 | CSVAGSVYYEQYF
NA | TRBJ1-6 | TRBV4-1 | CASSQQLQGLDNSPLHF
NA | TRBJ2-7 | TRBV6-5 | CASSYSGVGRSSYEQYF
TRBD2 | TRBJ2-3 | TRBV7-2 | CATVAGGLTDTQYF
TRBD1 | TRBJ1-6 | TRBV7-9 | CASSTGGRYSPLHF
TRBD1 | TRBJ2-1 | TRBV9 | CASSVGTVSYNEQFF
NA | TRBJ2-5 | TRBV12-5 | CASGLGAQETQYF
TRBD2 | TRBJ2-2 | TRBV6-6 | CASRAGGNTGELFF
TRBD1 | TRBJ2-5 | TRBV5-1 | CATQRAGGAVETQYF
TRBD1 | TRBJ1-2 | TRBV2 | CASSERTGAGYTF
TRBD2 | TRBJ2-3 | TRBV20-1 | CSASRTSGRDTQYF
NA | TRBJ1-6 | TRBV11-2 | CASSQEALRYSPLHF
NA | TRBJ1-1 | TRBV30 | CAWRGLRAANTEAFF
NA | TRBJ2-5 | TRBV7-2 | CASSLRRPPLETQYF
NA | TRBJ2-5 | TRBV9 | CASSSGGRGTETQYF
TRBD1 | TRBJ1-6 | TRBV6-6 | CASTRDSNSPLHF
NA | TRBJ2-5 | TRBV18 | CASSPPIGQETQYF
NA | TRBJ1-1 | TRBV6-5 | CASSYGRPYTEAFF
TRBD2 | TRBJ2-7 | TRBV7-8 | CASSVGTSGPFYEQYF
NA | TRBJ2-3 | TRBV5-8 | CASRKTGTDTQYF
TRBD2 | TRBJ2-7 | TRBV20-1 | CSARDQLAGGHEQYF
NA | TRBJ1-4 | TRBV7-9 | CASRPGDEKLFF
TRBD1 | TRBJ1-3 | TRBV18 | CASSPGDRSGNTIYF
NA | TRBJ1-1 | TRBV28 | CASTSSNTEAFF
NA | TRBJ2-3 | TRBV29-1 | CSVMQGSTDTQYF
NA | TRBJ2-7 | TRBV20-1 | CSAAEPTYEQYF
TRBD1 | TRBJ2-1 | TRBV12-3/TRBV12-4 | CASHPQGQGYEQFF
NA | TRBJ2-7 | TRBV7-9 | CASSLPQGSYEQYF
NA | TRBJ1-2 | TRBV20-1 | CSAPQAGTTYGYTF
TRBD2 | TRBJ2-1 | TRBV18 | CASSLLAGNYNEQFF
NA | TRBJ2-7 | TRBV7-2 | CASRDSLGLEQYF
TRBD1 | TRBJ1-1 | TRBV20-1 | CSAHRGSGTEAFF
NA | TRBJ1-1 | TRBV3-1 | CASSQATHMNTEAFF
NA | TRBJ1-3 | TRBV5-5 | CASGQVISGNTIYF
NA | TRBJ2-7 | TRBV29-1 | CSVEVGQSLSYEQYF
NA | TRBJ1-2 | TRBV12-3/TRBV12-4 | CASSRLTTAGGYTF